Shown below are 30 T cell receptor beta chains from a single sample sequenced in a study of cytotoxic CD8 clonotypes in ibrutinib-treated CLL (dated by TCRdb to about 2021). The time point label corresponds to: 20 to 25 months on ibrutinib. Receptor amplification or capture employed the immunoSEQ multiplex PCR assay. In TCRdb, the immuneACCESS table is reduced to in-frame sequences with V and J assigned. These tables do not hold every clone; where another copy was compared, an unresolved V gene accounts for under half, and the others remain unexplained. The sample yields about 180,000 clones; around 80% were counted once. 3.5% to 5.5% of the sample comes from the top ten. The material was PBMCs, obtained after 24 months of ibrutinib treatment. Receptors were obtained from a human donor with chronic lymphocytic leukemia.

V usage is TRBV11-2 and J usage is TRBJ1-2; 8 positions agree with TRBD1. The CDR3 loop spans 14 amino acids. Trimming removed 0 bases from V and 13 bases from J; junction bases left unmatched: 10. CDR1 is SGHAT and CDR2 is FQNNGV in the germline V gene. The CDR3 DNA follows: TGTGCCAGCAGCTTAGATCTACAGAGACAGGGGACCACCTTC. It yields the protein CASSLDLQRQGTTF. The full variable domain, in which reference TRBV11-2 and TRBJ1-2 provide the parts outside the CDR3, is EAGVAQSPRYKIIEKRQSVAFWCNPISGHATLYWYQQILGQGPKLLIQFQNNGVVDDSQLPKDRFSAERLKGVDSTLKIQPAKLEDSAVYLCASSLDLQRQGTTFGSGTRLTVV.

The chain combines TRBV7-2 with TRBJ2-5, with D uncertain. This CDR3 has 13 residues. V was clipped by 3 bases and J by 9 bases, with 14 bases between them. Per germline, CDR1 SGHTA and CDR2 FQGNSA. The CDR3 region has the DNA TGTGCCAGCAGCTTCGGCCTATCTTTGGCCCAGTACTTC. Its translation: CASSFGLSLAQYF.

The chain's CDR3 is CAWTAGAGYTF. In nucleotides, the CDR3 is TGTGCCTGGACCGCCGGGGCTGGCTACACCTTC. This chain connects TRBV30 to TRBJ1-2, with D tentatively TRBD1 (5 bases). The germline CDR1 and CDR2 sequences are GTSNPN and SVGIG (reference sequence). V shed 4 bases and J shed 7 bases, with 10 bases lying between them. CDR3 length: 11 amino acids.

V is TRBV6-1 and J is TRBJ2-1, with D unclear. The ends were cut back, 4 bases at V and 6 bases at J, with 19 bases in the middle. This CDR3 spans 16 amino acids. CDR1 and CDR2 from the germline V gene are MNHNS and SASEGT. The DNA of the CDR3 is TGTGCCAGCAGTGGAACCGCTTTGGACGTAGGCAATGAGCAGTTCTTC. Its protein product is CASSGTALDVGNEQFF.

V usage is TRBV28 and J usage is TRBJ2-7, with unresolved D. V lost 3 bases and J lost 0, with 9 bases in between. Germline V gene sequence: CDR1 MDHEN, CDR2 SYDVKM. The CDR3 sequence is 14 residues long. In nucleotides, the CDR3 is TGTGCCAGCAGTTTGCCGGACCCCTCCTACGAGCAGTACTTC. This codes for CASSLPDPSYEQYF.

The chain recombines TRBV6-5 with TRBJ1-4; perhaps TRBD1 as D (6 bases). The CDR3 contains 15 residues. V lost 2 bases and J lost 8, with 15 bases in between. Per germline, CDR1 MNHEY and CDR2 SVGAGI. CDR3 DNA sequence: TGTGCCAGCAGTTACCGACCAGGGGCTGTCGAAAAACTGTTTTTT. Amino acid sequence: CASSYRPGAVEKLFF.

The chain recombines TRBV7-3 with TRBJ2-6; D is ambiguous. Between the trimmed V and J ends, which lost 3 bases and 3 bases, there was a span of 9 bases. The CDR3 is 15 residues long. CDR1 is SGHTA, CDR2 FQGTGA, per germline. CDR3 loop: CASSLSGLGANVLTF. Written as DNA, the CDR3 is TGTGCCAGCAGCTTGTCGGGCCTTGGGGCCAACGTCCTGACTTTC.

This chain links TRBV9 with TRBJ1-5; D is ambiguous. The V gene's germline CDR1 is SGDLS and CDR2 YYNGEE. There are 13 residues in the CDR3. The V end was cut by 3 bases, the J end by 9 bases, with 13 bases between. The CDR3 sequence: CASSASDFVPQHF. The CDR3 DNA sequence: TGTGCCAGCAGCGCCTCCGATTTTGTGCCCCAGCATTTT.

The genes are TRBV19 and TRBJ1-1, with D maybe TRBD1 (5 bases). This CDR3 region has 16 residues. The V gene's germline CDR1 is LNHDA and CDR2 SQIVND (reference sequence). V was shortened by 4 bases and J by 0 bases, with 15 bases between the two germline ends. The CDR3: CASSKGLWGLNTEAFF. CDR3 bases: TGTGCCAGTAGTAAGGGGTTGTGGGGTTTGAACACTGAAGCTTTCTTT. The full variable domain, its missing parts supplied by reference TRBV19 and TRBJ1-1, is DGGITQSPKYLFRKEGQNVTLSCEQNLNHDAMYWYRQDPGQGLRLIYYSQIVNDFQKGDIAEGYSVSREKKESFPLTVTSAQKNPTAFYLCASSKGLWGLNTEAFFGQGTRLTVV.

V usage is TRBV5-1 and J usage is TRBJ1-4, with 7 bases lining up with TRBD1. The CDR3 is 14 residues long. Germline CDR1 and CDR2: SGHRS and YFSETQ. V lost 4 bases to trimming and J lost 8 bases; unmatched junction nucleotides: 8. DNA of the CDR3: TGCGCCAGCAGCGGCACGACAGGGAACGAAAAACTGTTTTTT. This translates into CASSGTTGNEKLFF.

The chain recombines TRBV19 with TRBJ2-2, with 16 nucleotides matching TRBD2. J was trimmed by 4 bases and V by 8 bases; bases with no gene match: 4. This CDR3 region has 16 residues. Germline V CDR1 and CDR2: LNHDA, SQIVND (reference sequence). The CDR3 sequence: CASGTSGRASTGELFF. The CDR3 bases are TGTGCCAGTGGGACTAGCGGGAGGGCCTCCACCGGGGAGCTGTTTTTT.

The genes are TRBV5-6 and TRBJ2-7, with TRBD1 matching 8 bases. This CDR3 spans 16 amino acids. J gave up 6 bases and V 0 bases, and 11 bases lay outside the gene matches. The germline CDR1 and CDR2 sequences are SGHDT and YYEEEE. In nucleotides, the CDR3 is TGTGCCAGCAGCTTGGCCTTCGGACAGGGACTTTCCGAGCAGTACTTC. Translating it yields CASSLAFGQGLSEQYF.

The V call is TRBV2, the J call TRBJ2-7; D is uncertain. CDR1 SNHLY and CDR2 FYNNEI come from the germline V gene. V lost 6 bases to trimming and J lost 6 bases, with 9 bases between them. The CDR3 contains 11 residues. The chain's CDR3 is CASRAQFEQYF. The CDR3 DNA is TGTGCCAGCAGGGCCCAATTCGAGCAGTACTTC.

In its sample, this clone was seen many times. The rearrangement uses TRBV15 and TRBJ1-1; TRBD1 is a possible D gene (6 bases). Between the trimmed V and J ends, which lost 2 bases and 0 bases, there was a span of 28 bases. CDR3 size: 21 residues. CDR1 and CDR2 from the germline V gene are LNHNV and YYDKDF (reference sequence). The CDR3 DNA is TGTGCCACCAGCAGACACATCCCACCCGGGACATTAGGGCTGGTGAACACTGAAGCTTTCTTT. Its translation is CATSRHIPPGTLGLVNTEAFF.

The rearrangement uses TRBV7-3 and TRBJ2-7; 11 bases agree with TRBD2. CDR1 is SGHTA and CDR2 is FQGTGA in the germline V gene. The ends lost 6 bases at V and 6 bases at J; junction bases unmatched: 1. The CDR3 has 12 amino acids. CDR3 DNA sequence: TGTGCCAGCAGAGGGACTAGCGGCGAGCAGTACTTC. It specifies CASRGTSGEQYF.

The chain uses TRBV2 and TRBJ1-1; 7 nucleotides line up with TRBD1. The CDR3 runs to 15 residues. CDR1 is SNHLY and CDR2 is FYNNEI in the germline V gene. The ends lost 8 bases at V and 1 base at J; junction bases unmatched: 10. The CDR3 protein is CASCVTGVQNTEAFF. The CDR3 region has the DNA TGTGCCAGCTGCGTTACAGGGGTCCAGAACACTGAAGCTTTCTTT.

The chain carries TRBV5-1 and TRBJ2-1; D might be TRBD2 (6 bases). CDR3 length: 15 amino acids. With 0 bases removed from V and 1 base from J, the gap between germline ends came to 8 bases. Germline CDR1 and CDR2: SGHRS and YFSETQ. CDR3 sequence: CASSLDGGSYNEQFF. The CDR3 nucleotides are TGCGCCAGCAGCTTGGACGGGGGATCCTACAATGAGCAGTTCTTC. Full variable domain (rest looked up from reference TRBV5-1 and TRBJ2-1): KAGVTQTPRYLIKTRGQQVTLSCSPISGHRSVSWYQQTPGQGLQFLFEYFSETQRNKGNFPGRFSGRQFSNSRSEMNVSTLELGDSALYLCASSLDGGSYNEQFFGPGTRLTVL.

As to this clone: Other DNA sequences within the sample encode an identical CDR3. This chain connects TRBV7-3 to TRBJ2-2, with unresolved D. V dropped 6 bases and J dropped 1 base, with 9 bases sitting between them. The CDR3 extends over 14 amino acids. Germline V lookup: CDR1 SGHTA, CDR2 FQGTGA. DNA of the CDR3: TGTGCCAGCAGTTTTGGTGTGAACACCGGGGAGCTGTTTTTT. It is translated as CASSFGVNTGELFF.

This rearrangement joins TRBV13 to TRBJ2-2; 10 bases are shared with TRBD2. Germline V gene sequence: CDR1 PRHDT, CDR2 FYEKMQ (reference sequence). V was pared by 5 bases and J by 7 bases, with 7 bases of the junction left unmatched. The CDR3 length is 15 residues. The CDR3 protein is CASSVLAGVGGELFF. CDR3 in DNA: TGTGCCAGCAGCGTCCTAGCGGGAGTAGGCGGGGAGCTGTTTTTT.

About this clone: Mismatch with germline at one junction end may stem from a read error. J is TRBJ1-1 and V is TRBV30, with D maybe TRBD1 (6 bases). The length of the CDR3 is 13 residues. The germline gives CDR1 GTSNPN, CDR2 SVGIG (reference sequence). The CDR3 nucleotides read TGTGCCCGGAGCCGGACAGAGAACACTGAAGCTTTCTTT. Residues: CARSRTENTEAFF.

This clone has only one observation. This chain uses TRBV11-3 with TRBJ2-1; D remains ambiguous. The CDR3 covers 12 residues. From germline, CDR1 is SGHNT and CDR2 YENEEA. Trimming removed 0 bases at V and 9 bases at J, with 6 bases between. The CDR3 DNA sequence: TGTGCCAGCAGCTTAGATCGCCGTGAGCAGTTCTTC. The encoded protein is CASSLDRREQFF.

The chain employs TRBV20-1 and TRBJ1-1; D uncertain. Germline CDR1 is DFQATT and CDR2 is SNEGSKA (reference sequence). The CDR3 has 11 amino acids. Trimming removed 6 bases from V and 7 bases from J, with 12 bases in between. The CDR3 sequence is CSANGLVEAFF. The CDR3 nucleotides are TGCAGTGCCAACGGACTGGTTGAAGCTTTCTTT.

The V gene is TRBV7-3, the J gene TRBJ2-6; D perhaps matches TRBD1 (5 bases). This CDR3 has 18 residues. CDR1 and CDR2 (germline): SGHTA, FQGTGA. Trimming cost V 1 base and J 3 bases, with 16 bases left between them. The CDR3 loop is CASSLRFMSRVGANVLTF. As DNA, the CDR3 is TGTGCCAGCAGCTTAAGATTTATGTCCAGGGTTGGGGCCAACGTCCTGACTTTC.

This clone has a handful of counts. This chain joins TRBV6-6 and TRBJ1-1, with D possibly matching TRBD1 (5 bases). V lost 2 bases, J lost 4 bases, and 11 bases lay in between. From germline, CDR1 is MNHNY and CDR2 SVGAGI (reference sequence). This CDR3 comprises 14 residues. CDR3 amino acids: CASSYLGGFTEAFF. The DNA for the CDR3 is TGTGCCAGCAGTTACCTGGGGGGTTTCACTGAAGCTTTCTTT.

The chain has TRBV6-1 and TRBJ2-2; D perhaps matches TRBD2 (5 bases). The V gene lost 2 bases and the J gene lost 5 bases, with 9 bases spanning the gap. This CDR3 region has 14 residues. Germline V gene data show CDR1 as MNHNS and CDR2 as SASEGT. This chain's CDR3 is CASSEPQRTGELFF. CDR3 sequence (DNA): TGTGCCAGCAGTGAACCCCAGCGGACCGGGGAGCTGTTTTTT.

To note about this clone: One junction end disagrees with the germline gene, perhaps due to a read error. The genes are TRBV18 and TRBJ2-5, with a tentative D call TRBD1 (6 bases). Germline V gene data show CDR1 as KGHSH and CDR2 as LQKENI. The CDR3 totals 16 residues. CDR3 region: CASSPQGQTMQETQYF. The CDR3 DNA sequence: TGTGCCAGCTCACCACAAGGACAGACAATGCAAGAAACCCAGTACTTC.

The CDR3 loop reads CASSLPQGANEKLFF. The CDR3 region has the DNA TGTGCCAGCAGTTTGCCCCAGGGGGCTAATGAAAAACTGTTTTTT. The chain carries TRBV28 and TRBJ1-4; 7 bases fit TRBD1. This CDR3 region has 15 residues. The V segment lost 3 bases and the J segment 3 bases; nucleotides outside the gene matches: 4. CDR1 and CDR2 from the germline V gene are MDHEN and SYDVKM.

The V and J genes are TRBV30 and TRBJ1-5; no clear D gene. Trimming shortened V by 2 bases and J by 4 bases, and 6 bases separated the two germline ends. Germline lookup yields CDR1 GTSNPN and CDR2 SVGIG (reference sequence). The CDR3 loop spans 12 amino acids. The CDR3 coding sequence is TGTGCCTGGAGTCCTCCAAATCAGCCCCAGCATTTT. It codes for CAWSPPNQPQHF.

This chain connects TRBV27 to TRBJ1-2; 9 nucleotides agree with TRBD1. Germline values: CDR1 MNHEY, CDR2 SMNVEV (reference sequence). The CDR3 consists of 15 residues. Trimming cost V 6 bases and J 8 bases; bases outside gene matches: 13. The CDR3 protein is CASSSPGQGVNGYTF. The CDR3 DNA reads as TGTGCCAGCAGCTCCCCGGGACAGGGAGTTAACGGCTACACCTTC.

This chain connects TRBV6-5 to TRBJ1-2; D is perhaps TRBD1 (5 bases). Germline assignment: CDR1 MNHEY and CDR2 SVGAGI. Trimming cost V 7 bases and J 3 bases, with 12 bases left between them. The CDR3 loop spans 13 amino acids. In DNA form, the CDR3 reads TGTGCCAGCACGGCACCAGGGTACTATGGCTACACCTTC. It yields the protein CASTAPGYYGYTF.